This is a list of T cell receptor beta chains from one sample in a study of blood T cell repertoires in COVID-19. The data were produced by immunoSEQ multiplex PCR, yet TCRdb's version contains in-frame clones alone and is incomplete. The repertoire holds under 200,000 clones, about 88% seen once, with approximately 0.62% in the top ten. Sequencing was done on a sample of peripheral blood. Source of these receptors: a man aged 55 to 70 with COVID-19, enrolled during active disease. CDR3s include the opening cysteine and the closing phenylalanine or tryptophan. Fields, in order: J gene, clone size, D gene, V gene, CDR3 DNA, CDR3 protein. The D gene is left open where the match is weak. Clone size appears in some rows only: once, few, many, or a class for an expanded clone.

j_gene: TRBJ2-7
abundance: once
d_gene: -
v_gene: TRBV2
CDR3nt: TGTGCCAGCAGTTCCGGGACTCGGTCCTACGAGCAGTACTTC
CDR3aa: CASSSGTRSYEQYF

j_gene: TRBJ2-1
abundance: once
d_gene: -
v_gene: TRBV15
CDR3nt: TGTGCCACCAGCAGAGATCGGACAGCCTACAATGAGCAGTTCTTC
CDR3aa: CATSRDRTAYNEQFF

j_gene: TRBJ1-2
abundance: -
d_gene: -
v_gene: TRBV19
CDR3nt: TGTGCCACCCGCACAGGGAACTATGGCTACACCTTC
CDR3aa: CATRTGNYGYTF

j_gene: TRBJ1-6
abundance: few
d_gene: -
v_gene: TRBV7-9
CDR3nt: TGTGCCAGCAGCTTAGGGACCCCGTGGGAGTGGAATTCACCCCTCCACTTT
CDR3aa: CASSLGTPWEWNSPLHF

j_gene: TRBJ2-3
abundance: -
d_gene: TRBD1
v_gene: TRBV5-4
CDR3nt: TGTGCCAGCAGCTTGGGCCCGGGACAGGGGTTAGATACGCAGTATTTT
CDR3aa: CASSLGPGQGLDTQYF

j_gene: TRBJ1-1
abundance: -
d_gene: TRBD1
v_gene: TRBV7-9
CDR3nt: TGTGCCAGCAGCTCAACAGGGGGCACTACTCCTGAAGCTTTCTTT
CDR3aa: CASSSTGGTTPEAFF

j_gene: TRBJ1-4
abundance: -
d_gene: -
v_gene: TRBV19
CDR3nt: TGTGCCAGTATGGGGACACCTCCCCGAACTAATGAAAAACTGTTTTTT
CDR3aa: CASMGTPPRTNEKLFF

j_gene: TRBJ2-7
abundance: -
d_gene: -
v_gene: TRBV11-2
CDR3nt: TGTGCCAGCAGCAAATTCCTCGAGCAGTACTTC
CDR3aa: CASSKFLEQYF

j_gene: TRBJ1-2
abundance: few
d_gene: TRBD1
v_gene: TRBV29-1
CDR3nt: TGCAGCGTTGATACCGGGACAGGGGGCGTAGGCTACACCTTC
CDR3aa: CSVDTGTGGVGYTF

j_gene: TRBJ1-5
abundance: once
d_gene: -
v_gene: TRBV10-3
CDR3nt: TGTGCCACCCGGTGGGGCGGGGGGCGAGGTGGCAATCAGCCCCAGCATTTT
CDR3aa: CATRWGGGRGGNQPQHF

j_gene: TRBJ1-2
abundance: once
d_gene: -
v_gene: TRBV2
CDR3nt: TGTGCCAGCAGTGTGGGGAGGGAAAGTAGCTACACCTTC
CDR3aa: CASSVGRESSYTF

j_gene: TRBJ2-1
abundance: -
d_gene: -
v_gene: TRBV24-1
CDR3nt: TGTGCCACCGAGCAGACTAAAGTACCGAGCTCCTACAATGAGCAGTTCTTC
CDR3aa: CATEQTKVPSSYNEQFF

j_gene: TRBJ2-3
abundance: -
d_gene: TRBD2
v_gene: TRBV9
CDR3nt: TGTGCCAGCAGCGCGACAGGCGGGGGGGTAGATACGCAGTATTTT
CDR3aa: CASSATGGGVDTQYF

j_gene: TRBJ1-6
abundance: -
d_gene: -
v_gene: TRBV5-6
CDR3nt: TGTGCCAGCAGTCCTACAGGGAGCTCCTATAATTCACCCCTCCACTTT
CDR3aa: CASSPTGSSYNSPLHF

j_gene: TRBJ1-4
abundance: -
d_gene: -
v_gene: TRBV19
CDR3nt: TGTGCCAGTAGTAGGGGCCCGGGCTTCGGTGAAAAACTGTTTTTT
CDR3aa: CASSRGPGFGEKLFF

j_gene: TRBJ2-7
abundance: -
d_gene: TRBD1
v_gene: TRBV5-4
CDR3nt: TGTGCCAGCAGCTATGGACAGGCCGGATCCTACGAGCAGTACTTC
CDR3aa: CASSYGQAGSYEQYF

j_gene: TRBJ1-3
abundance: once
d_gene: -
v_gene: TRBV11-2
CDR3nt: TGTGCCAGCAGCTTCGGGGAATTGAATGGAAACACCATATATTTT
CDR3aa: CASSFGELNGNTIYF

j_gene: TRBJ2-7
abundance: -
d_gene: TRBD1
v_gene: TRBV6-5
CDR3nt: TGTGCCAGCAGGGATGAGACAGGGGGCCGGAACGAGCAGTACTTC
CDR3aa: CASRDETGGRNEQYF

j_gene: TRBJ2-5
abundance: -
d_gene: -
v_gene: TRBV5-5
CDR3nt: TGTGCCAGCAGCCTAGAAGCACGAAAAGAGACCCAGTACTTC
CDR3aa: CASSLEARKETQYF

j_gene: TRBJ2-7
abundance: -
d_gene: TRBD2
v_gene: TRBV19
CDR3nt: TGTGCCAGTAGTCTCACTAGCGGGTCAGAGCAGTACTTC
CDR3aa: CASSLTSGSEQYF

j_gene: TRBJ2-7
abundance: -
d_gene: -
v_gene: TRBV19
CDR3nt: TGTGCCAGCCAAGGATGGACGGGACTTTCCTACGAGCAGTACTTC
CDR3aa: CASQGWTGLSYEQYF

j_gene: TRBJ1-2
abundance: -
d_gene: -
v_gene: TRBV4-3
CDR3nt: TGCGCCAGCAGCCAAGATTTAATTATGCAGGGTGGCTACACCTTC
CDR3aa: CASSQDLIMQGGYTF

j_gene: TRBJ1-3
abundance: -
d_gene: -
v_gene: TRBV7-9
CDR3nt: TGTGCCAGCGAAACAGTGTCCTCTGGAAACACCATATATTTT
CDR3aa: CASETVSSGNTIYF

j_gene: TRBJ2-4
abundance: -
d_gene: -
v_gene: TRBV19
CDR3nt: TGTGCCAGTAGTGAGACAGACACTCTACTAGCCAAAAACATTCAGTACTTC
CDR3aa: CASSETDTLLAKNIQYF

j_gene: TRBJ1-2
abundance: -
d_gene: -
v_gene: TRBV27
CDR3nt: TGTGCCAGCAGGTACAGCTTCTATGGCTACACCTTC
CDR3aa: CASRYSFYGYTF

j_gene: TRBJ2-7
abundance: -
d_gene: TRBD2
v_gene: TRBV7-2
CDR3nt: TGTGCCAGCAGCTTGCAGGGCGGGAGGAGCGACGAGCAGTACTTC
CDR3aa: CASSLQGGRSDEQYF

j_gene: TRBJ2-6
abundance: -
d_gene: TRBD1
v_gene: TRBV4-1
CDR3nt: TGCGCCAGCAGCCAACCTAGGGACAGCACCTATTCTGGGGCCAACGTCCTGACTTTC
CDR3aa: CASSQPRDSTYSGANVLTF

j_gene: TRBJ1-2
abundance: -
d_gene: -
v_gene: TRBV29-1
CDR3nt: TGCAGCGTGGACTATAGGCAGGGAGGCTCAAGTGGCTACACCTTC
CDR3aa: CSVDYRQGGSSGYTF

j_gene: TRBJ2-6
abundance: -
d_gene: TRBD1
v_gene: TRBV7-3
CDR3nt: TGTGCCAGCAGCTTATTTGGACAGGGAAGCTCTGGGGCCAACGTCCTGACTTTC
CDR3aa: CASSLFGQGSSGANVLTF

j_gene: TRBJ1-1
abundance: -
d_gene: -
v_gene: TRBV5-1
CDR3nt: TGCGCCAGCAGCTTGCGCGGGGGCACTGAAGCTTTCTTT
CDR3aa: CASSLRGGTEAFF

j_gene: TRBJ1-4
abundance: -
d_gene: TRBD1
v_gene: TRBV28
CDR3nt: TGTGCCAGCAGTTTAAAGGGGACAGGAAATGAAAAACTGTTTTTT
CDR3aa: CASSLKGTGNEKLFF

j_gene: TRBJ1-3
abundance: -
d_gene: -
v_gene: TRBV10-3
CDR3nt: TGTGCCATCAGTGGATACGGGAAGGTGGGAAACACCATATATTTT
CDR3aa: CAISGYGKVGNTIYF

j_gene: TRBJ1-6
abundance: -
d_gene: -
v_gene: TRBV12-3/TRBV12-4
CDR3nt: TGTGCCAGCAGTCAGGACAGAAATTCACCCCTCCACTTT
CDR3aa: CASSQDRNSPLHF

j_gene: TRBJ1-2
abundance: once
d_gene: TRBD1
v_gene: TRBV3-1/TRBV3-2
CDR3nt: TGTGCCAGCAGCCAACGGACAGGGGGCGGCTACACCTTC
CDR3aa: CASSQRTGGGYTF

j_gene: TRBJ2-7
abundance: few
d_gene: -
v_gene: TRBV7-2
CDR3nt: TGTGCCAGCAGCCTGCGGTTCGAGCAGTACTTC
CDR3aa: CASSLRFEQYF

j_gene: TRBJ2-5
abundance: few
d_gene: TRBD1
v_gene: TRBV28
CDR3nt: TGTGCCAGCAGTTTATACGGACAGGGGGCACAAAAGACCCAGTACTTC
CDR3aa: CASSLYGQGAQKTQYF